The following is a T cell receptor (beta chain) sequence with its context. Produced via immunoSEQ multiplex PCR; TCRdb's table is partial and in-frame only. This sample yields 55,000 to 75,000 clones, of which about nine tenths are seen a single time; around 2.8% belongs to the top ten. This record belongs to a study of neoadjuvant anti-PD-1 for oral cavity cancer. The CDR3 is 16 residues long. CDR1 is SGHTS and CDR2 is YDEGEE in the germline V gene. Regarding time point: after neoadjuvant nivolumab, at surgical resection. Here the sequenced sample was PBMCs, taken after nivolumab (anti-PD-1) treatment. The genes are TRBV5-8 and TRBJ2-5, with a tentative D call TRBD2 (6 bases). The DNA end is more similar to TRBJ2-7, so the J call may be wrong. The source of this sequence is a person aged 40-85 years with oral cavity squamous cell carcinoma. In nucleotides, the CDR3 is TGTGCCAGCAGCGCTCGAGGAGGGTCGATCTCCTACGAGCAGTACTTC. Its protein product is CASSARGGSISYEQYF.